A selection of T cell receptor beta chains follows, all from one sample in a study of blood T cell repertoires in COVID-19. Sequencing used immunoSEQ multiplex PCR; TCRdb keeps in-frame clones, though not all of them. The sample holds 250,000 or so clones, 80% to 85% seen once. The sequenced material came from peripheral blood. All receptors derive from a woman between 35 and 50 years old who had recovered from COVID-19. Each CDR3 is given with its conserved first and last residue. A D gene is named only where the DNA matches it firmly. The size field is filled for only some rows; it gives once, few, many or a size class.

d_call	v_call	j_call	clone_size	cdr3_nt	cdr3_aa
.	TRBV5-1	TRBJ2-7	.	TGCGCCAGCAGCTTCGGGACTCAGTGGACGGAGCAGTACTTC	CASSFGTQWTEQYF
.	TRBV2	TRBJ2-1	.	TGTGCCAGCATCCCCCTGGGTAGGGACACTATTGGATTTAATGAGCAGTTCTTC	CASIPLGRDTIGFNEQFF
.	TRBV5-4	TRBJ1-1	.	TGTGCCAGCAGCTTCTATCCGGGGACTGAAGCTTTCTTT	CASSFYPGTEAFF
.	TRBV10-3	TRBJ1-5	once	TGTGCCATCAGTGATGAGAGGGCGGTGAATCAGCCCCAGCATTTT	CAISDERAVNQPQHF
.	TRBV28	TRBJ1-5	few	TGTGCCAGCAGTTTAGTGAGGGTCCAGCCCCAGCATTTT	CASSLVRVQPQHF
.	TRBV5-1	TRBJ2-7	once	TGCGCCAGCAGCCAACCCGGACTCACTCCCCACGAGCAGTACTTC	CASSQPGLTPHEQYF
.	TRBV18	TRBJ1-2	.	TGTGCCAGCTCACCATTAGAAGGGGCGGACGGCTACACCTTC	CASSPLEGADGYTF
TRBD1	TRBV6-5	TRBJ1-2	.	TGTGCCAGCAGTTTCCAAAAAGGGACAGGGGGTGGCTACACCTTC	CASSFQKGTGGGYTF
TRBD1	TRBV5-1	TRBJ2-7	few	TGCGCCAGCAGCTTGGAGGGGGCAACTTCCTACGAGCAGTACTTC	CASSLEGATSYEQYF
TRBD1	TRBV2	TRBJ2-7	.	TGTGCCACCAAGGGGGACAGGAGCTCCTACGAGCAGTACTTC	CATKGDRSSYEQYF
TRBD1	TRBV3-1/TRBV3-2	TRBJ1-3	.	TGTGCCAGCAGCCCGACAGGGCCTGGAAACACCATATATTTT	CASSPTGPGNTIYF
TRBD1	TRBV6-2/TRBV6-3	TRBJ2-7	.	TGTGCCAGCAGTTACCGAAGGACAGGGACTTACGAGCAGTACTTC	CASSYRRTGTYEQYF
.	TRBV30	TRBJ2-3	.	TGTGCCTGGAGTTTTGGGGGGGGGCCGGATACGCAGTATTTT	CAWSFGGGPDTQYF
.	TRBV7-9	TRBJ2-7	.	TGTGCCAGCAGCTTTATCGAGGGTGGCTACGAGCAGTACTTC	CASSFIEGGYEQYF
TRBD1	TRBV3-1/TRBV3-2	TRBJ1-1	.	TGTGCCAGCAGCCAAGGTCAGGGGGCGGGAGCTTTCTTT	CASSQGQGAGAFF
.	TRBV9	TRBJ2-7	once	TGTGCCAGCAGCGTAGGGGCAGGCTCCTACGAGCAGTACTTC	CASSVGAGSYEQYF
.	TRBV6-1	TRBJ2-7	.	TGTGCCAGCAGTGAAGCGGGGACTTCCTACGAGCAGTACTTC	CASSEAGTSYEQYF
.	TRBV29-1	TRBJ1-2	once	TGCAGCGTTGTCTTTCAGGGAACCTATGGCTACACCTTC	CSVVFQGTYGYTF
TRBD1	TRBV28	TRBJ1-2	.	TGTGCCAGCAGTTTATCCACAGGGGGTGGTGGCTACACCTTC	CASSLSTGGGGYTF
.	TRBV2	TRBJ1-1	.	TGTGCCAGCAGTGAATCTCGGGGGGCAGGTACTGAAGCTTTCTTT	CASSESRGAGTEAFF
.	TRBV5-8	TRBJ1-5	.	TGTGCCAGCAGCTTGGGACAGTTTAGCAATCAGCCCCAGCATTTT	CASSLGQFSNQPQHF
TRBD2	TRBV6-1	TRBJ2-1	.	TGTGCCAGCAGTGAAGCGGCGTTTAGCGGGGGAGCGAATGAGCAGTTCTTC	CASSEAAFSGGANEQFF
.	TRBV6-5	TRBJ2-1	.	TGTGCCAGCACCTTCTCTAACGCGCCGTTGTTCTTC	CASTFSNAPLFF
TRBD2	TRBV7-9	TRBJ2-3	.	TGTGCCAGCAGCTTAGGGTTCGGCGGGGGGGCAACAGATACGCAGTATTTT	CASSLGFGGGATDTQYF
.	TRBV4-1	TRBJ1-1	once	TGCGCCAGCAGCCAAGCCCAGAGGATGCGCGCTTTCTTT	CASSQAQRMRAFF
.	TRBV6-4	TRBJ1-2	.	TGTGCCAGCAGACTCCGGGCAGGTGAAGCCGGGGACTATGGCTACACCTTC	CASRLRAGEAGDYGYTF
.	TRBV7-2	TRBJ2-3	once	TGTGCCAGCAGCAAACGGGGGACCCTCACAGATACGCAGTATTTT	CASSKRGTLTDTQYF
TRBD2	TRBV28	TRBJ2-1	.	TGTGCCAGCAGTCCCTCTCAAGCGGGGGGGGATGAGCAGTTCTTC	CASSPSQAGGDEQFF
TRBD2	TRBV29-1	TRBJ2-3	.	TGCAGCGTTGAAGGACCGGGGGGGACAGATACGCAGTATTTT	CSVEGPGGTDTQYF
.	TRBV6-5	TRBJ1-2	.	TGTGCCAGCAGGGGGGCCGCCTTAGGAGGCTACACCTTC	CASRGAALGGYTF
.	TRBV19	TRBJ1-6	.	TGTGCCAGTAGTATTTCAGGGAATTCACCCCTCCACTTT	CASSISGNSPLHF
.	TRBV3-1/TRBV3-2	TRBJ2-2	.	TGTGCCAGCAGCCAAGAATGGGGCAAATTGAACACCGGGGAGCTGTTTTTT	CASSQEWGKLNTGELFF
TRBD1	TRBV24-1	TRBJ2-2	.	TGTGCCACCAGTGAAACCGGGACAGGGGGGGCCGGGGAGCTGTTTTTT	CATSETGTGGAGELFF
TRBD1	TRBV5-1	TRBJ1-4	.	TGCGCCAGCAGCTCCGGACAGGGCGCAACTAATGAAAAACTGTTTTTT	CASSSGQGATNEKLFF
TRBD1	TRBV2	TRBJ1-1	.	TGTGCCAGCAGTCGACAGGGTGACGCTGAAGCTTTCTTT	CASSRQGDAEAFF
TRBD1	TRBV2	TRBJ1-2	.	TGTGCCAGCAGCGATTCAGGGAGGGGACAGGGAGGATATGGCTACACCTTC	CASSDSGRGQGGYGYTF
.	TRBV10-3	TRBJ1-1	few	TGTGCCACGACTCACCCAGGGGACCCCCGCGGCCGAGAAGCTTTCTTT	CATTHPGDPRGREAFF
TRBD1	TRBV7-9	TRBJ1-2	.	TGTGCCAGCAGCTCCACAGGGGTTCTCTATGGCTACACCTTC	CASSSTGVLYGYTF
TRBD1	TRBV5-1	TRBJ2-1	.	TGCGCCAGCAGCCCGGGACAGGGAAGCTCCCACAATGAGCAGTTCTTC	CASSPGQGSSHNEQFF
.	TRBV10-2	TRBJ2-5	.	TGCGCCAGCAGTGCAAGACTAGTAGCTGAGACCCAGTACTTC	CASSARLVAETQYF
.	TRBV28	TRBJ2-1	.	TGTGCCAGCTGCCCCAACCGGAGAAATGAGCAGTTCTTC	CASCPNRRNEQFF
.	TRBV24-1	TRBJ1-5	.	TGTGCCACCAGTGACCGATCTAGGAATCAGCCCCAGCATTTT	CATSDRSRNQPQHF
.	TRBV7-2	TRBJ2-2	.	TGTGCCAGCAGTACATCACAGGGAGGGGGCACCGGGGAGCTGTTTTTT	CASSTSQGGGTGELFF
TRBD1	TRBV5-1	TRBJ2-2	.	TGCGCCAGCAACTGGGGGGACAGGTCGGGAAAGGAGCTGTTTTTT	CASNWGDRSGKELFF
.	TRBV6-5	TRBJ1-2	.	TGTGCCAGCAGACGGACTCTCCAGTATGGCTACACCTTC	CASRRTLQYGYTF
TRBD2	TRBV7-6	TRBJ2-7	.	TGTGCCAGCAGCTTAGCGCGCAGCGGGGGCTCCTACGAGCAGTACTTC	CASSLARSGGSYEQYF
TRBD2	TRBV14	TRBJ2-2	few	TGTGCCAGCAGCCAAGCGTGGGGAGGGGACACCGGGGAGCTGTTTTTT	CASSQAWGGDTGELFF
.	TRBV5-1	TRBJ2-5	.	TGCGCCAGCACCTTTAGTGAGGGAGAGACCCAGTACTTC	CASTFSEGETQYF
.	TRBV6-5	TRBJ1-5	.	TGTGCCAGCGACGGAGGCAACAATCAGCCCCAGCATTTT	CASDGGNNQPQHF